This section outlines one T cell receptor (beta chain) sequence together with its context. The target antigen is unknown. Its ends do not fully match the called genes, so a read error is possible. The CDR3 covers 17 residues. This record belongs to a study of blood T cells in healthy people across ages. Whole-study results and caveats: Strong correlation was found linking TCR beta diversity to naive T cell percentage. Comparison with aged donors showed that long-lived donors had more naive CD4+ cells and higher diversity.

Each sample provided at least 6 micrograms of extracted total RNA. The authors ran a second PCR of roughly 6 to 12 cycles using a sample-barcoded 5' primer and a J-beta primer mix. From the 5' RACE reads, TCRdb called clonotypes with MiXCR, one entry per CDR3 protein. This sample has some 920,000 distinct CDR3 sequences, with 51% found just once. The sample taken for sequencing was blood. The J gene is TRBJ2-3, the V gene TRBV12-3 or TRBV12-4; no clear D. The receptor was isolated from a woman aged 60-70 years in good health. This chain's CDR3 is CASSPPMVGMSTDAQYF. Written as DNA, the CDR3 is TGTGCCAGCAGTCCTCCCATGGTAGGTATGAGCACAGATGCGCAGTATTTT.